This record looks at one TCR beta chain sequence and its context. Its cognate antigen is unknown. This CDR3 spans 15 amino acids. V shed 2 bases and J shed 5 bases, with 10 bases lying between them. Germline assignment: CDR1 ENHRY and CDR2 SYGVKD. The entry originates in a study of post-analysis software for immune sequencing data. Study background: Relapsing-remitting, secondary progressive and progressive-relapsing multiple sclerosis were all included among the disease courses.

Study conclusions and caveats: For normalized Chao1 diversity, multiple sclerosis patients scored significantly lower than controls did. By F measure, samples from a shared preparation batch strongly co-clustered. Patients used a handful of TRBV segments, including TRBV5-6, TRBV5-1 and TRBV20-1, more often than controls.

Prepared TCR beta cDNA libraries contained unique molecular identifiers. TCRdb re-analysed the PCR reads in MiXCR, keeping a single row per CDR3 protein. The table lists some 800,000 distinct CDR3 sequences, 46% of them singletons, with roughly 4.9% in the top ten. Input material: blood. The chain carries TRBV10-3 and TRBJ1-6; perhaps TRBD1 as D (6 bases). This TCR was sampled from a girl between 10 and 17 years old with multiple sclerosis. CDR3 bases: TGTGCCATCAGTGAGGGGGGGCCTGATAATTCACCCCTCCACTTT. As protein: CAISEGGPDNSPLHF.